A single sample is the source of the 14 T cell receptor beta chains below, sequenced in a study of cytomegalovirus exposure and HLA in healthy donors. 13 Jbeta primers and 60 Vbeta primers were used for the PCR. Sequenced by immunoSEQ multiplex PCR; TCRdb stores in-frame clones only, minus some. Found here are approximately 150,000 clones, more than 60% of them singletons; the top ten hold over 9%. Sequences were obtained from PBMCs. All receptors derive from a man between 18 and 35 years old in good health and CMV-seropositive.

The chain couples TRBV14 to TRBJ1-4; no reliable D call. V shed 4 bases and J shed 2 bases, with 14 bases lying between them. The CDR3 totals 16 residues. Germline V gene sequence: CDR1 SGHDN, CDR2 FVKESK. The CDR3 sequence is CASSPAGSSTNEKLFF. In DNA, the CDR3 is TGTGCCAGCAGCCCGGCCGGGAGTTCGACTAATGAAAAACTGTTTTTT. Looking up the rest from reference TRBV14 and TRBJ1-4 gives the full variable domain: EAGVTQFPSHSVIEKGQTVTLRCDPISGHDNLYWYRRVMGKEIKFLLHFVKESKQDESGMPNNRFLAERTGGTYSTLKVQPAELEDSGVYFCASSPAGSSTNEKLFFGSGTQLSVL.

The gene calls are TRBV2 and TRBJ1-5; D is unresolved. CDR1 SNHLY and CDR2 FYNNEI come from the germline V gene. Trimming stripped 8 bases from V and 3 bases from J, with 11 bases between. The CDR3 runs to 13 residues. The CDR3 here is CASGYDNNQPQHF. The CDR3 DNA reads as TGTGCCAGCGGGTACGACAACAATCAGCCCCAGCATTTT.

The chain has TRBV18 and TRBJ1-2; 7 nucleotides agree with TRBD1. Germline values: CDR1 KGHSH, CDR2 LQKENI. The CDR3 is 13 amino acids. V trimming: 4 bases; J trimming: 4 bases; junction bases outside the gene matches: 3. The CDR3 DNA is TGTGCCAGCTCACTACAGGGGACCTATGGCTACACCTTC. Its protein is CASSLQGTYGYTF.

CDR3 nucleotides: TGTGCCAGCAGTCGACAGATCTCTGGAAACACCATATATTTT. Its translation is CASSRQISGNTIYF. V gene TRBV28 combines with J gene TRBJ1-3; TRBD1 might be the D (5 bases). Germline values: CDR1 MDHEN, CDR2 SYDVKM. The CDR3 sequence is 14 residues long. The germline V and J ends were trimmed by 5 bases and 0 bases, with 8 bases remaining between them.

The chain employs TRBV7-9 and TRBJ2-2; tentative D call: TRBD2 (6 bases). Germline-derived CDR1 and CDR2 are SEHNR and FQNEAQ (reference sequence). The CDR3 contains 15 residues. Trimming took 1 base from V and 3 from J, leaving 9 bases between them. CDR3 coding DNA: TGTGCCAGCAGCTTAGGGGGGACTTACACCGGGGAGCTGTTTTTT. As protein: CASSLGGTYTGELFF.

This chain joins TRBV11-2 and TRBJ2-3; 7 nucleotides match TRBD2. Germline assignment: CDR1 SGHAT and CDR2 FQNNGV. CDR3 size: 16 residues. V lost 5 bases to trimming and J lost 4 bases; unmatched junction nucleotides: 12. CDR3 sequence reads: CASSLSGTKVADTQYF. CDR3 in DNA: TGTGCCAGCAGCCTTTCCGGGACTAAGGTCGCAGATACGCAGTATTTT.

The chain joins TRBV13 to TRBJ2-5, with 16 bases identical to TRBD2. This CDR3 region has 18 residues. Trimming took 2 bases from V and 3 from J; bases not matched to a gene: 6. In germline, CDR1 is PRHDT, CDR2 FYEKMQ (reference sequence). The CDR3 loop is CASSLRGLAGGNKETQYF. The CDR3 DNA follows: TGTGCCAGCAGCTTACGGGGACTAGCGGGAGGGAATAAAGAGACCCAGTACTTC.

Only one count was recorded for this clone. This chain uses TRBV11-2 with TRBJ2-5; TRBD2 is a possible D gene (5 bases). The CDR3 runs 14 residues. Germline lookup yields CDR1 SGHAT and CDR2 FQNNGV. The V and J ends lost 5 bases and 1 base respectively, with 11 bases between them. CDR3 nucleotide sequence: TGTGCCAGCAGCCGGGGTCGGCTCCAAGAGACCCAGTACTTC. Amino acids: CASSRGRLQETQYF.

The rearrangement uses TRBV10-1 and TRBJ2-1; the match to TRBD2 covers 14 bases. This CDR3 comprises 15 residues. The J segment lost 4 bases and the V segment lost 6 bases, leaving 2 bases of the junction unmatched. The germline V gene encodes CDR1 WNHNN and CDR2 SYGVQD (reference sequence). CDR3 sequence: CASSRLAGGYNEQFF. In nucleotides, the CDR3 is TGCGCCAGCAGCAGACTAGCGGGAGGGTACAATGAGCAGTTCTTC.

The chain employs TRBV6-5 and TRBJ2-1, with 12 bases matching TRBD1. J lost 7 bases, V lost 7 bases, and 8 bases had no gene match. Germline assignment: CDR1 MNHEY and CDR2 SVGAGI. The CDR3 is made up of 15 amino acids. For the CDR3, the DNA is TGTGCCAGCACCAGGGACAGGGGGCTTGGAAATGAGCAGTTCTTC. Translation gives CASTRDRGLGNEQFF.

The rearrangement joins TRBV5-1 to TRBJ2-1; possibly TRBD1 for D (6 bases). This CDR3 has 14 residues. V was clipped by 1 base and J by 10 bases, with 15 bases between them. CDR1 is SGHRS, CDR2 YFSETQ, per germline. CDR3 loop: CASSLPQQGREQFF. CDR3 DNA: TGCGCCAGCAGCTTGCCACAACAGGGACGGGAGCAGTTCTTC.

This clone was picked up a small number of times. The rearrangement joins TRBV6-1 to TRBJ1-4; unclear D gene. The CDR3 contains 12 residues. The V end was cut by 5 bases, the J end by 4 bases, with 5 bases between. The V gene's germline CDR1 is MNHNS and CDR2 SASEGT. CDR3 protein: CASSPGNEKLFF. The CDR3 DNA reads TGTGCCAGCAGTCCCGGTAATGAAAAACTGTTTTTT.

This chain joins TRBV5-1 and TRBJ1-4, with TRBD1 as a possible D gene (5 bases). Trimming pared 4 bases from V and 6 bases from J, leaving 10 bases between. This CDR3 region has 13 residues. From germline, CDR1 is SGHRS and CDR2 YFSETQ. Written as DNA, the CDR3 is TGCGCCAGCAGCCATAACAGGCATGAAAAACTGTTTTTT. Its translation: CASSHNRHEKLFF.

The chain couples TRBV2 to TRBJ1-1; 7 nucleotides agree with TRBD1. The CDR3 runs 14 residues. Looked up from germline, CDR1 is SNHLY and CDR2 is FYNNEI. Trimming took 4 bases from V and 3 from J; bases not matched to a gene: 5. The CDR3 nucleotides are TGTGCCAGCAGTGGACAGGGTGTCGACACTGAAGCTTTCTTT. Amino acid sequence: CASSGQGVDTEAFF.